The subject of this entry is one TCR beta chain. What it recognizes is unknown. Autoimmune disease history or systemic immunosuppression barred patients. This sample is part of a study of OX40 agonist ivuxolimab in advanced cancers. The wider study: Those treated in dose escalation had hepatocellular carcinoma, melanoma, renal cell cancer or head and neck cancer. Notes on the study in general: Clonal expansion in partial responders at 0.1-3.0 mg/kg ranked among the lowest. At 0.1 to 3.0 mg/kg, clonal expansion of CD4+ and CD8+ blood T cells had occurred by week 6.

Profiled with immunoSEQ multiplex PCR; TCRdb holds only in-frame clones, not every one. The table includes nearly 80,000 clones, 84% detected once. Deletions cut 9 bases from V and 14 bases from J, with 23 bases between. Germline V gene sequence: CDR1 KGHSH, CDR2 LQKENI. This CDR3 has 13 residues. Sample: CD4+ or CD8+ T cells sorted from blood, taken in a trial of the OX40 agonist ivuxolimab. The clonotype originates from an adult with an advanced solid tumor such as melanoma, head and neck, liver or kidney cancer. The chain couples TRBV18 to TRBJ2-1, with a tentative D call TRBD2 (6 bases). CDR3 amino acids: CASLGRLRESEFF. The CDR3 coding sequence is TGTGCCAGTCTCGGCCGGCTACGGGAGTCGGAGTTCTTC.